This T cell receptor beta chain was identified during a study of blood T cell repertoires in COVID-19. Categorization into cohorts depended on clinical history that participants reported. Source study methods: Reference gene primer amplification gave nucleated cell count estimates. The assay was immunoSEQ multiplex PCR, and TCRdb's table has in-frame clones only and misses some. V and J calls and clone size are as listed in that table; D and trimming were resolved from the DNA. Altogether roughly 430,000 clones are present, roughly 90% being singletons, with the ten largest covering roughly 2%. V lost 0 bases, J lost 0 bases, and 10 bases lay in between. This CDR3 is 17 amino acids long. Germline V gene lookup returns CDR1 SGHRS and CDR2 YFSETQ.

This TCR came from a woman aged 40 to 55 with acute COVID-19. The specimen sequenced was PBMCs or T cells enriched from blood (not recorded which). The chain is built from TRBV5-1 and TRBJ1-6; TRBD1 is a possible D gene (5 bases). CDR3 in amino acids: CASSLATGSSYNSPLHF. CDR3 nucleotide sequence: TGCGCCAGCAGCTTGGCCACAGGCAGCTCCTATAATTCACCCCTCCACTTT.